The clone carrying this TCR beta chain was seen many times. Its matching antigen is unknown. This sample is part of a study of spatial heterogeneity in lung cancer. The overall study: Available follow-up PBMC samples were sequenced, at a median of about two years post-resection. Averaged across combinations, each unique TCR and UMI pairing appeared more than ten times in raw reads, which were uncorrected.

As to time point: blood at routine non-recurrence follow-up after resection. Whole RNA, isolated from tumor, nontumor lung or frozen PBMC, was sequenced without prior sorting. The length of the CDR3 is 17 residues. V shed 5 bases and J 1 base; nucleotides not matched to a gene: 12. Germline V gene data show CDR1 as DFQATT and CDR2 as SNEGSKA (reference sequence). TCRdb used MiXCR to reprocess the 5' RACE reads, holding one entry per CDR3 protein. The table shows under 150,000 distinct CDR3 sequences, with 10% to 15% occurring only once. Findings and caveats of the study: At resection, ubiquitous expanded tumor TCRs appeared in blood more than at follow-up.

This sequence originates from a male donor with early-stage non-small cell lung cancer. Source: PBMCs, taken at follow-up. This chain links TRBV20-1 with TRBJ1-5, with TRBD1 identical over 9 bases. CDR3 sequence (DNA): TGCAGTGCTTTGGACAGGGGCGGAAGTTGGAGCAATCAGCCCCAGCATTTT. Protein: CSALDRGGSWSNQPQHF.